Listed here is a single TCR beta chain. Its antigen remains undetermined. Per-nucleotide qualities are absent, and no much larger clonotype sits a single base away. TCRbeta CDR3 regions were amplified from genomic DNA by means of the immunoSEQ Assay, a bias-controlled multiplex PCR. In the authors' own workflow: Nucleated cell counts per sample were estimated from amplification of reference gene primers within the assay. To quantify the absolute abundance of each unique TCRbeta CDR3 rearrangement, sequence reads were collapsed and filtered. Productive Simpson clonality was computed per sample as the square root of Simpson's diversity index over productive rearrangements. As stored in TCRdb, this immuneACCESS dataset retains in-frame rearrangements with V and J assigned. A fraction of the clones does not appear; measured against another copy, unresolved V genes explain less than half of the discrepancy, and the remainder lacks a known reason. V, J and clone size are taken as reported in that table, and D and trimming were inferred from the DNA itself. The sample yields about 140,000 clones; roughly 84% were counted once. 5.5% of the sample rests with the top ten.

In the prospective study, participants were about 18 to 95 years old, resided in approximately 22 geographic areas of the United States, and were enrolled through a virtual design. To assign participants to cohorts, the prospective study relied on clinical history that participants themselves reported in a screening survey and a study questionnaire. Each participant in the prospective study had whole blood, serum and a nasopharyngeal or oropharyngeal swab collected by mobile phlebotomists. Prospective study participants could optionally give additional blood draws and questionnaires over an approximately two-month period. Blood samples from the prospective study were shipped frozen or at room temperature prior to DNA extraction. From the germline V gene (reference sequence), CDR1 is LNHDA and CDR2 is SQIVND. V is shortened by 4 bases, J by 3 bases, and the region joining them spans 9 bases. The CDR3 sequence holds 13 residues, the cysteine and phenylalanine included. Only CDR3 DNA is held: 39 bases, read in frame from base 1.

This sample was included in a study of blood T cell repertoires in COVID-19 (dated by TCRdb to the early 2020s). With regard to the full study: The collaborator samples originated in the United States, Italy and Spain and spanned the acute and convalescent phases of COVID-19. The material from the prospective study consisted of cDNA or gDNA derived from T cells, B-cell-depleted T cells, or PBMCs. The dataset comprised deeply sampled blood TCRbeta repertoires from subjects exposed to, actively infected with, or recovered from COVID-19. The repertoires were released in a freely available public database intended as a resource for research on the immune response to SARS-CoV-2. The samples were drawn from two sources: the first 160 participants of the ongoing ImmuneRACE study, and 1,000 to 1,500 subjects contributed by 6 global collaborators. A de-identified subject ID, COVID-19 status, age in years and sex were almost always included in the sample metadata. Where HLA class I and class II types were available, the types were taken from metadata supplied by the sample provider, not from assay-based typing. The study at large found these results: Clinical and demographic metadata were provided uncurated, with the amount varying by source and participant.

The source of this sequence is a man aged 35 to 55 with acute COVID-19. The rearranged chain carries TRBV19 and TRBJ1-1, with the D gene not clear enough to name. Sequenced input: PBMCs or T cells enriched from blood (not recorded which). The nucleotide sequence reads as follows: TGTGCCAGTAGTAATACAGCCTACACTGAAGCTTTCTTT. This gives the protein CASSNTAYTEAFF.